A selection of T cell receptor beta chains follows, all from one sample in a study of early stage breast cancer tumors. Only in-frame clones appear in the TCRdb table, and some are missing; sequencing was by immunoSEQ multiplex PCR. In the table there are approximately 20,000 clones, over 70% of which are singletons. The sequenced material came from blood. The receptors shown here come from a person between 65 and 80 years old with breast cancer. Each CDR3 is given with its conserved first and last residue. Fields, in order: J gene, D gene, clone size, V gene, CDR3 DNA, CDR3 protein. A D gene is named only where the DNA matches it firmly. Some rows have no size entry. The others give once, few or many, or a class for an expanded clone.

TRBJ2-1 | TRBD1 | - | TRBV6-1 | TGTGCCAGCAGTGAAGCGCTGACAGGGGTCACCTCCTACAATGAGCAGTTCTTC | CASSEALTGVTSYNEQFF
TRBJ2-6 | - | - | TRBV5-4 | TGTGCCAGCAGCCTAAATCTTCGACAGTCTGGGGCCAACGTCCTGACTTTC | CASSLNLRQSGANVLTF
TRBJ1-1 | - | - | TRBV18 | TGTGCCAGCTCACCACAGTCAGCTGAAGCTTTCTTT | CASSPQSAEAFF
TRBJ2-2 | - | - | TRBV2 | TGTGCCAGCAGGGCCGGGACAAGTAACACCGGGGAGCTGTTTTTT | CASRAGTSNTGELFF
TRBJ1-3 | - | - | TRBV7-2 | TGTGCCAGCAGTTCAGGGGTTACATCTGGAAACACCATATATTTT | CASSSGVTSGNTIYF
TRBJ2-5 | TRBD2 | - | TRBV7-3 | TGTGCCAGCAGCCAGGGACTAGCGGGGGGGCTTGAGACCCAGTACTTC | CASSQGLAGGLETQYF
TRBJ1-2 | TRBD1 | - | TRBV14 | TGTGCCAGCAGGCGACAGGGGGCGGCAACTGCGGGGGGCTACACCTTC | CASRRQGAATAGGYTF
TRBJ1-6 | TRBD1 | - | TRBV7-2 | TGTGCCAGCAGCCGGGACAGAGGAGATATACCCCTCCACTTT | CASSRDRGDIPLHF
TRBJ1-6 | TRBD1 | few | TRBV7-9 | TGTGCCAGCAGCTTATCAGGGGGCGCGGTTTCACCCCTCCACTTT | CASSLSGGAVSPLHF
TRBJ1-5 | TRBD1 | once | TRBV6-6 | TGTGCCAGCAACCCAACAGGGGCCCTAGCCAATCAGCCCCAGCATTTT | CASNPTGALANQPQHF
TRBJ2-2 | TRBD1 | - | TRBV5-4 | TGTGCCAGCAGCTTCGGGACAGGGGGCACCGGGGAGCTGTTTTTT | CASSFGTGGTGELFF
TRBJ2-2 | - | - | TRBV5-1 | TGCGCCAGCAGCTTGGAAGGGACAACGAACACCGGGGAGCTGTTTTTT | CASSLEGTTNTGELFF
TRBJ2-5 | - | - | TRBV4-1 | TGCGCCAGCAGCCAAGATGGAGTAGCGGTAGAGACCCAGTACTTC | CASSQDGVAVETQYF
TRBJ2-1 | TRBD2 | - | TRBV7-9 | TGTGCCAGCAGCCGTAGCGGGGTCGGGTTCAATGAGCAGTTCTTC | CASSRSGVGFNEQFF
TRBJ2-7 | TRBD1 | - | TRBV5-5 | TGTGCCAGCAGCTTGCGGACAGGGACCTACGAGCAGTACTTC | CASSLRTGTYEQYF
TRBJ2-2 | TRBD2 | - | TRBV7-3 | TGTGCCAGCAGCCTTCAAGCGGGGGGAGGGACCGGGGAGCTGTTTTTT | CASSLQAGGGTGELFF
TRBJ2-2 | - | - | TRBV5-1 | TGCGCCAGCAGGCTAGCAGTAACCGGGGAGCTGTTTTTT | CASRLAVTGELFF
TRBJ2-7 | TRBD2 | - | TRBV7-9 | TGTGCCAGCAGCTTTGCCGGGACTAGCGACGAGCAGTACTTC | CASSFAGTSDEQYF
TRBJ1-5 | - | few | TRBV2 | TGTGCCAGCAGTGTCGGGGAGAATCAGCCCCAGCATTTT | CASSVGENQPQHF
TRBJ1-1 | TRBD1 | - | TRBV5-1 | TGCGCCAGCAGCCCGGAGGGACAGGTGACAGCTTTCTTT | CASSPEGQVTAFF
TRBJ2-1 | - | - | TRBV29-1 | TGCAGGGTTCCCCATAGGACTTACATCCATGAGCAGTTCTTC | CRVPHRTYIHEQFF
TRBJ2-5 | - | - | TRBV5-1 | TGCGCCAGCAGATTGGACCCGGCGGTTAGCGAGACCCAGTACTTC | CASRLDPAVSETQYF
TRBJ2-7 | TRBD1 | - | TRBV7-3 | TGTGCCAGCAGCAACTCCTCAGACAGGGCCTATCACGAGCAGTACTTC | CASSNSSDRAYHEQYF
TRBJ2-3 | - | - | TRBV7-3 | TGTGCCAGCAGCTTAGGAAGGACTTCCACAGATACGCAGTATTTT | CASSLGRTSTDTQYF
TRBJ1-1 | - | - | TRBV6-1 | TGTGCCAGCAGTGAAGCGAGGGCTAGTTTTGAAGCTTTCTTT | CASSEARASFEAFF
TRBJ1-1 | TRBD1 | few | TRBV5-8 | TGTGCCAGCAGCCAAGACAGGGGAGTCACTGAAGCTTTCTTT | CASSQDRGVTEAFF
TRBJ2-3 | TRBD1 | - | TRBV5-1 | TGCGCCAGCAGGCGTACGACAGGGGCGAGGACAGATACGCAGTATTTT | CASRRTTGARTDTQYF
TRBJ2-1 | TRBD1 | - | TRBV29-1 | TGCAGCGTCCTCCCAGACAGGGTATCCTACAATGAGCAGTTCTTC | CSVLPDRVSYNEQFF
TRBJ2-1 | - | - | TRBV2 | TGTGCCAGCAGGGTATTGGGGTGGGAGGAGCAGTTCTTC | CASRVLGWEEQFF
TRBJ2-7 | TRBD1 | - | TRBV19 | TGTGCCAGTAGTCCCCGGGACAGGGGAACCTACGAGCAGTACTTC | CASSPRDRGTYEQYF
TRBJ1-2 | - | - | TRBV5-5 | TGTGCCAGCAGCTTGGTAGGTGCGGGGGACTATGGCTACACCTTC | CASSLVGAGDYGYTF
TRBJ1-1 | TRBD1 | - | TRBV18 | TGTGCCAGCTCACCGAGCGGGACAGGGAACACTGAAGCTTTCTTT | CASSPSGTGNTEAFF
TRBJ1-3 | TRBD1 | - | TRBV6-1 | TGTGCCAGCAGTGAGACCGGGACAGTCCTCAACACCATATATTTT | CASSETGTVLNTIYF
TRBJ1-4 | - | - | TRBV19 | TGTGCCAGTAGTATCCGGGGAACTAATGAAAAACTGTTTTTT | CASSIRGTNEKLFF
TRBJ1-4 | - | - | TRBV9 | TGTGCCAGCAGCGCCACCCCGGGAGAGGTGTATGAAAAACTGTTTTTT | CASSATPGEVYEKLFF
TRBJ2-3 | - | - | TRBV19 | TGTGCCAGTAGTATTTCGGCCAGGGGAACAGATACGCAGTATTTT | CASSISARGTDTQYF
TRBJ2-7 | TRBD1 | - | TRBV2 | TGTGCCAGCATAAGGGGGACAGGGACCTACGAGCAGTACTTC | CASIRGTGTYEQYF
TRBJ2-5 | TRBD1 | - | TRBV7-9 | TGTGCCAGCAGCTCCCAGGGGGCTGAAGAGACCCAGTACTTC | CASSSQGAEETQYF
TRBJ2-3 | TRBD1 | - | TRBV5-6 | TGTGCCAGCAGCTTTACAGGGGTCAGGACAGATACGCAGTATTTT | CASSFTGVRTDTQYF
TRBJ1-3 | - | - | TRBV11-2 | TGTGCCAGCAGCTTAGCGGTCGGGGGAAACACCATATATTTT | CASSLAVGGNTIYF
TRBJ1-2 | - | few | TRBV25-1 | TGTGCCAGCAGTGAATCTCGGGGTGGCCCTTCTGGCTACACCTTC | CASSESRGGPSGYTF